This TCR beta chain was recovered during a study of sequential checkpoint blockade in melanoma. About the study: After both sequences, patients received maintenance nivolumab.

The sample holds a few counts of this clone. The sample's treatment: randomized to nivolumab then ipilimumab (arm A) or the reverse (arm B). None of the patients previously received DNA-damaging chemotherapy. From thawed PBMCs, live CD3+CD8+ cells negative for CD19 and CD56 were sorted. Trimming left V 0 bases short and J 11 bases short, with 11 bases between. In germline, CDR1 is MGHRA, CDR2 YSYEKL. The CDR3 runs to 13 residues. Repertoires were generated with immunoSEQ multiplex PCR, while TCRdb's copy carries only in-frame clones and drops some. The table has about 38,000 clones, nearly 90% seen once.

The sequence was collected from a human donor with melanoma. The input for sequencing was CD8+ T cells sorted from blood (inferred from file names), taken from a patient given nivolumab and ipilimumab in sequence. This chain uses TRBV4-1 with TRBJ2-1, with D hard to call. This chain's CDR3 is CASSQDSTLQQFF. Here the CDR3 DNA reads TGCGCCAGCAGCCAAGATAGTACGCTGCAGCAGTTCTTC.